A single sample is the source of the 20 T cell receptor beta chains below, sequenced in a study of low-dose radiotherapy and immunotherapy resistance in tumors. Primers targeting TRAV and TRBV primed first-strand cDNA, covering alpha and beta chains. TCR amplification ran 15 to 25 PCR cycles using constant-region and V-primer adapter primers. TCRdb used MiXCR to reprocess the reads, holding one entry per CDR3 protein. The sample lists 85,000 to 95,000 distinct CDR3 sequences, roughly 9% occurring once. Time point: before trial treatment. Sequenced here: PBMCs, sampled before treatment. The source of these receptors is a male donor with prostate cancer.

This clonotype was picked up many times. The gene calls are TRBV28 and TRBJ1-5; D is ambiguous. CDR1 and CDR2 (germline): MDHEN, SYDVKM. With 5 bases removed from V and 4 bases from J, the gap between germline ends came to 9 bases. CDR3 size: 13 residues. The CDR3 reads CASSPAGNQPQHF. CDR3 coding DNA: TGTGCCAGCAGTCCCGCGGGGAATCAGCCCCAGCATTTT.

This clonotype was seen at least ten times. V gene TRBV6-5 combines with J gene TRBJ1-2; no definite D call. The V end lost 2 bases, the J end lost 2 bases, and 12 bases lay between the germline ends. The CDR3 extends over 15 amino acids. CDR1 and CDR2 from the germline V gene are MNHEY and SVGAGI. The CDR3 sequence is CASSYTRPSNYGYTF. As DNA, the CDR3 is TGTGCCAGCAGTTACACAAGGCCCTCAAACTATGGCTACACCTTC.

The chain joins TRBV7-4 to TRBJ2-5; D remains ambiguous. Germline CDR1 reads SGHVT; CDR2 reads SQSDAQ. CDR3 length: 15 residues. V was cut by 1 base and J by 5 bases, with 14 bases left in between. CDR3 DNA: TGTGCCAGCAGCTTAGAACCCCTCGCCGGGGAGACCCAGTACTTC. It codes for CASSLEPLAGETQYF.

In its sample, this clonotype was seen many times. The rearrangement links TRBV20-1 to TRBJ2-3; 8 bases match TRBD2. J gave up 1 base and V 6 bases, and 9 bases lay outside the gene matches. CDR1 is DFQATT, CDR2 SNEGSKA, per germline (reference sequence). The CDR3 runs to 15 residues. The CDR3 region has the DNA TGCAGTGCCCTTTCACTAGCGGACCGCACAGATACGCAGTATTTT. Translated: CSALSLADRTDTQYF.

In this sample, this clonotype turned up many times. The V call is TRBV4-1, the J call TRBJ1-5, with a weak D call TRBD1 (6 bases). V was shortened by 2 bases and J by 4 bases, with 9 bases between the two germline ends. From germline, CDR1 is MGHRA and CDR2 YSYEKL. There are 14 residues in the CDR3. The CDR3 DNA reads TGCGCCAGCAGCCAATATACAGGGAATCAGCCCCAGCATTTT. Protein sequence: CASSQYTGNQPQHF.

The sample holds many counts of this clonotype. The CDR3 DNA reads TGTGCCAGCAGACTCGACCGTACCGAGCAGTACTTC. Its translation: CASRLDRTEQYF. The chain uses TRBV6-2 or TRBV6-3 and TRBJ2-7, with unresolved D. V gave up 6 bases and J gave up 6 bases, with 12 bases separating them. This CDR3 has 12 amino acids. Per germline, CDR1 MNHEY and CDR2 SVGEGT.

In this sample, this clonotype turned up many times. The chain has TRBV14 and TRBJ2-3; a weak D match, TRBD2 (6 bases). This CDR3 comprises 15 residues. Germline CDR1 and CDR2: SGHDN and FVKESK. The V and J ends lost 2 bases and 3 bases respectively, with 12 bases between them. The CDR3 loop reads CASSQQVGGTDTQYF. The CDR3 nucleotides are TGTGCCAGCAGCCAACAGGTTGGAGGGACAGATACGCAGTATTTT.

This clonotype was seen many times. The CDR3 DNA follows: TGCAGCGTTAGGCAGCCCCAGCATTTT. This encodes CSVRQPQHF. The V call is TRBV29-1, the J call TRBJ1-5; D unresolved. The CDR3 length is 9 residues. V lost 5 bases to trimming and J lost 7 bases, with 3 bases between them. Germline CDR1 reads SQVTM; CDR2 reads ANQGSEA.

This clonotype was detected many times. The chain joins TRBV28 to TRBJ1-2, with a tentative D call TRBD1 (5 bases). Germline CDR1 reads MDHEN; CDR2 reads SYDVKM. The CDR3 has 12 residues. With 8 bases removed from V and 7 bases from J, the gap between germline ends came to 14 bases. The CDR3 DNA sequence: TGTGCCAGCGGGGAGCAGGGAAGTGGCTACACCTTC. Translated: CASGEQGSGYTF.

This clonotype was recorded at least ten times. The V and J genes are TRBV7-2 and TRBJ2-7; no clear D gene. In germline, CDR1 is SGHTA, CDR2 FQGNSA. Trimming took 6 bases from V and 5 from J, leaving 8 bases between them. CDR3 size: 11 residues. The DNA for the CDR3 is TGTGCCAGCAGGGTAGGCCACGAGCAGTACTTC. It specifies CASRVGHEQYF.

This clonotype was detected many times. The chain couples TRBV25-1 to TRBJ1-4; 9 nucleotides line up with TRBD1. The CDR3 runs to 19 residues. The germline gives CDR1 MGHDK, CDR2 SYGVNS. The trim removed 4 bases at V and 0 bases at J, leaving 12 bases unmatched. The CDR3 sequence is CASSAQGQGGIATNEKLFF. CDR3 nucleotides: TGTGCCAGCAGTGCCCAGGGACAGGGCGGAATAGCAACTAATGAAAAACTGTTTTTT.

Many counts were recorded for this clonotype. V usage is TRBV28 and J usage is TRBJ1-5; D gene ambiguous. The CDR3 runs 12 residues. Trimming shortened V by 9 bases and J by 2 bases, and 8 bases separated the two germline ends. Germline-derived CDR1 and CDR2 are MDHEN and SYDVKM. As DNA, the CDR3 is TGTGCCAGTGGACGGGGCAATCAGCCCCAGCATTTT. Amino acids: CASGRGNQPQHF.

This clonotype occurred many times. The chain uses TRBV28 and TRBJ2-7, with TRBD1 identical over 7 bases. The ends lost 4 bases at V and 3 bases at J; junction bases unmatched: 12. Looked up from germline, CDR1 is MDHEN and CDR2 is SYDVKM. This CDR3 is built from 16 residues. The CDR3 sequence is CASSSSGTVRSYEQYF. CDR3 in DNA: TGTGCCAGCAGTTCTTCCGGGACAGTGAGGAGCTACGAGCAGTACTTC.

This clonotype occurred a few times. The V and J genes are TRBV4-3 and TRBJ2-2; perhaps TRBD1 as D (5 bases). Between the trimmed V and J ends, which lost 0 bases and 5 bases, there was a span of 10 bases. This CDR3 comprises 15 residues. Germline-derived CDR1 and CDR2 are LGHNA and YSLEER. CDR3 residues: CASSQEGSGTGELFF. The CDR3 DNA follows: TGCGCCAGCAGCCAAGAAGGGTCAGGGACCGGGGAGCTGTTTTTT.

This clonotype was detected ten times or more. This chain joins TRBV20-1 and TRBJ2-7, with D maybe TRBD2 (7 bases). The CDR3 extends over 14 amino acids. Germline CDR1 DFQATT, CDR2 SNEGSKA (reference sequence). V shed 1 base and J shed 7 bases, with 17 bases lying between them. CDR3 residues: CSARGGSGGGEQYF. The CDR3 DNA reads TGCAGTGCTAGAGGCGGGTCGGGGGGCGGGGAGCAGTACTTC.

This clonotype was seen many times. The chain has TRBV29-1 and TRBJ2-7; the D gene could be TRBD1 or TRBD2 (5 bases each). Germline CDR1 and CDR2: SQVTM and ANQGSEA. Between the trimmed V and J ends, which lost 0 bases and 6 bases, there was a span of 15 bases. CDR3 length: 14 residues. The CDR3 here is CSVEDQGLAGEQYF. The CDR3 region has the DNA TGCAGCGTTGAAGACCAGGGCCTAGCCGGCGAGCAGTACTTC.

This clonotype was recorded many times. This chain links TRBV20-1 with TRBJ2-1, with TRBD2 matching 7 bases. The CDR3 has 14 residues. Germline V gene sequence: CDR1 DFQATT, CDR2 SNEGSKA (reference sequence). V lost 6 bases, J lost 6 bases, and 11 bases stayed unmatched. The CDR3 sequence: CSARGLPTGNEQFF. The CDR3 DNA reads as TGCAGTGCAAGGGGACTACCAACGGGCAATGAGCAGTTCTTC.

This clonotype was seen repeatedly, ten times or more. The chain couples TRBV7-2 to TRBJ2-5, with D possibly TRBD2 on 5 matching bases. The V gene's germline CDR1 is SGHTA and CDR2 FQGNSA. This CDR3 has 15 residues. V lost 4 bases to trimming and J lost 5 bases, with 17 bases between them. Here the CDR3 reads CASSSGLDPRETQYF. As DNA, the CDR3 is TGTGCCAGCAGCTCCGGACTGGATCCCAGGGAGACCCAGTACTTC.

This clonotype was observed at least ten times. This rearrangement joins TRBV15 to TRBJ1-5; weak D call: TRBD1 (6 bases). This CDR3 comprises 14 residues. The V end lost 6 bases, the J end lost 8 bases, and 17 bases lay between the germline ends. Per germline, CDR1 LNHNV and CDR2 YYDKDF (reference sequence). In DNA, the CDR3 is TGTGCCACCAGGCTGGACAGCGGTGGTAAGCCCCAGCATTTT. This translates into CATRLDSGGKPQHF.

The table lists this clonotype with many counts. V usage is TRBV9 and J usage is TRBJ2-3, with D perhaps being TRBD1 or TRBD2 (5 bases each). V was shortened by 4 bases and J by 3 bases, with 15 bases between the two germline ends. The CDR3 runs to 15 residues. Germline loops: CDR1 SGDLS, CDR2 YYNGEE. The DNA of the CDR3 is TGTGCCAGCAGCCTAACCGGGACGGAGACAGATACGCAGTATTTT. Its protein is CASSLTGTETDTQYF.